The 11 T cell receptor beta chains listed next were all sequenced from one sample in a study of blood T cell repertoires in COVID-19. The table came from immunoSEQ multiplex PCR; TCRdb's copy has only in-frame clones and leaves some out. The sample lists some 150,000 clones; 85% to 90% were seen once. Sample: peripheral blood. Source of these receptors: a woman aged 40 to 50 with acute or convalescent COVID-19.

V gene TRBV28 combines with J gene TRBJ2-1; possible D gene TRBD2, 6 bases. The germline V and J ends were trimmed by 7 bases and 6 bases, with 10 bases remaining between them. The CDR3 covers 12 residues. The germline CDR1 and CDR2 sequences are MDHEN and SYDVKM. CDR3 in DNA: TGTGCCAGCACAGCCGGGGGCAATGAGCAGTTCTTC. The encoded protein is CASTAGGNEQFF.

V usage is TRBV2 and J usage is TRBJ2-5; 9 bases are a match to TRBD2. CDR1 and CDR2 from the germline V gene are SNHLY and FYNNEI. Germline trimming cut 6 bases from V and 7 bases from J; bases unmatched to any gene: 30. This CDR3 spans 21 amino acids. The CDR3 loop is CASSKEELAGYKGNNLGTQYF. In DNA, the CDR3 is TGTGCCAGCAGCAAAGAGGAGCTAGCGGGATACAAAGGGAATAACTTGGGGACCCAGTACTTC.

This clone has only one observation. The chain employs TRBV4-2 and TRBJ2-5; no clear D. Trimming cost V 1 base and J 1 base, with 13 bases left between them. The CDR3 loop spans 16 amino acids. The germline CDR1 and CDR2 sequences are LGHNA and YNFKEQ. The CDR3 reads CASSQGGANPQETQYF. CDR3 bases: TGTGCCAGCAGCCAAGGCGGAGCGAACCCCCAAGAGACCCAGTACTTC.

This chain joins TRBV4-2 and TRBJ2-1; unclear D gene. CDR1 is LGHNA, CDR2 YNFKEQ, per germline. Trimming removed 4 bases from V and 0 bases from J, with 10 bases in between. The CDR3 runs 15 residues. CDR3 nucleotide sequence: TGTGCCAGCAGCCCTGCCCTGAGCTCCTACAATGAGCAGTTCTTC. This encodes CASSPALSSYNEQFF.

The chain combines TRBV9 with TRBJ2-7; D is ambiguous. CDR1 and CDR2 from the germline V gene are SGDLS and YYNGEE. V lost 4 bases to trimming and J lost 3 bases, with 14 bases between them. This CDR3 comprises 14 residues. CDR3 sequence (DNA): TGTGCCAGCAGCAAAGGTGGGCCGGACTACGAGCAGTACTTC. It translates to CASSKGGPDYEQYF.

The chain has TRBV25-1 and TRBJ2-2; 7 positions agree with TRBD1. CDR3 size: 17 residues. CDR1 and CDR2 (germline): MGHDK, SYGVNS. Losses at the gene ends were 3 bases for V and 0 bases for J; bases not matched to a gene: 7. The CDR3, as DNA: TGTGCCAGCAGTGAGGCGTATCAGGGGGCGAACACCGGGGAGCTGTTTTTT. Translation gives CASSEAYQGANTGELFF.

A word on this clone: Different DNA sequences within this sample yield the same CDR3. The chain carries TRBV19 and TRBJ2-7; TRBD1 matches 7 bases. There are 14 residues in the CDR3. CDR1 and CDR2 from the germline V gene are LNHDA and SQIVND (reference sequence). V lost 1 base to trimming and J lost 2 bases; unmatched junction nucleotides: 2. The CDR3 region has the DNA TGTGCCAGTAGTATAGGGACAGGAACCTACGAGCAGTACTTC. The encoded protein is CASSIGTGTYEQYF.

The V and J genes are TRBV19 and TRBJ2-7, with D unresolved. V lost 5 bases and J 10 bases, leaving 18 bases between the germline ends. CDR3 length: 13 residues. From germline, CDR1 is LNHDA and CDR2 SQIVND (reference sequence). The CDR3 nucleotides read TGTGCCAGTAGTCAGCTCCGGGTAACCGATCAGTACTTC. Translated, it gives CASSQLRVTDQYF.

This chain links TRBV21-1 with TRBJ2-7; TRBD1 is the table's D call, not checked against the DNA. TRBV21-1 is tagged as a pseudogene. The CDR3 runs 17 residues. CDR3 in amino acids: CASSEKPRQGRSGEQYF. The CDR3 DNA follows: TGTGCCAGCAGCGAAAAACCAAGACAGGGAAGGTCAGGCGAGCAGTACTTC.

This sequence joins TRBV12-5 and TRBJ2-2; 13 nucleotides match TRBD2. The ends lost 1 base at V and 4 bases at J; junction bases unmatched: 12. CDR1 and CDR2 from the germline V gene are LGHNT and FRNRAP. The CDR3 is 20 amino acids. The CDR3 protein is CASGLATRGLAGVGTGELFF. CDR3 bases: TGTGCTAGTGGTTTGGCCACACGCGGACTAGCGGGAGTGGGCACCGGGGAGCTGTTTTTT.

V usage is TRBV6-5 and J usage is TRBJ1-4, with TRBD1 identical over 8 bases. CDR1 and CDR2 (germline): MNHEY, SVGAGI. The CDR3 is 15 amino acids. V lost 5 bases to trimming and J lost 7 bases; unmatched junction nucleotides: 9. In DNA form, the CDR3 reads TGTGCCAGCAGTCCAGGGGGCCAGGCGGCTGAAAAACTGTTTTTT. It is translated as CASSPGGQAAEKLFF.